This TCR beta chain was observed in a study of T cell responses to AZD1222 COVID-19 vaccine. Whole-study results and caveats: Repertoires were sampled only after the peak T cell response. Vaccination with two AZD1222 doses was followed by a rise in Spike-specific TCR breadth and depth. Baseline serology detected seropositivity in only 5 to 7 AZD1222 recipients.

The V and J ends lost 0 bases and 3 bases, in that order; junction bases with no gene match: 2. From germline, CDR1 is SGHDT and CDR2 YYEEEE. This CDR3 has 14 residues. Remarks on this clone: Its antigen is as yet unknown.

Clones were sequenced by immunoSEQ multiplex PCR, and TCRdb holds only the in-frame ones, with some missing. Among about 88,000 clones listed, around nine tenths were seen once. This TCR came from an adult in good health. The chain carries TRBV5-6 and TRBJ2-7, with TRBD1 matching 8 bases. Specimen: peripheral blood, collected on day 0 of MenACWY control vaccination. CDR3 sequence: CASSLGTGIYEQYF. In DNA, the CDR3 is TGTGCCAGCAGCTTGGGGACAGGGATCTACGAGCAGTACTTC. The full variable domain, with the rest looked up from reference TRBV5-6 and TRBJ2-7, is DAGVTQSPTHLIKTRGQQVTLRCSPKSGHDTVSWYQQALGQGPQFIFQYYEEEERQRGNFPDRFSGHQFPNYSSELNVNALLLGDSALYLCASSLGTGIYEQYFGPGTRLTVT.